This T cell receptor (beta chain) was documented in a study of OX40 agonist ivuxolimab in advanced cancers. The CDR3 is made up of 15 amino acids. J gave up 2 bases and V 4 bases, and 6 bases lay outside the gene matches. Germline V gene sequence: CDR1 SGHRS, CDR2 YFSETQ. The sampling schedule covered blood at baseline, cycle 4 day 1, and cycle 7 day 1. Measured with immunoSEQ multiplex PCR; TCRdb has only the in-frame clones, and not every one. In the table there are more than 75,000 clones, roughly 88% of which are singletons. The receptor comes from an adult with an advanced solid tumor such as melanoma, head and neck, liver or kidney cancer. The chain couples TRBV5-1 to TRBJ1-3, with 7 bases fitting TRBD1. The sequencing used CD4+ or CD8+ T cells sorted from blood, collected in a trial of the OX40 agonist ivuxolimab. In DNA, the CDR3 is TGCGCCAGCAGCCCGGGACAGATTGCTGGAAACACCATATATTTT. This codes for CASSPGQIAGNTIYF.